The entry below describes one T cell receptor beta chain. The data stem from a study of blood T cells in healthy people across ages. Through a sample-barcoded 5' primer and a J-beta primer mix, a second PCR was run for roughly 7 to 11 cycles. Every single cDNA molecule received a tag from a template-switch adaptor with 12 random nucleotides. TCRdb recomputed calls from the 5' RACE reads with MiXCR, one row per CDR3 protein. The sample includes hundreds of thousands of distinct CDR3 sequences, more than 20% of them seen just once. The CDR3 runs to 14 residues. V gave up 4 bases and J gave up 10 bases, with 17 bases separating them. Per germline, CDR1 SEHNR and CDR2 FQNEAQ (reference sequence). For every donor, a draw yielded roughly 9.3 milliliters of peripheral blood. These data were likewise used in another study, on T cells of mothers and their children.

Sequencing was performed on blood. The clonotype comes from a boy younger than 18 in good health. This chain joins TRBV7-9 and TRBJ2-4; D not resolved. This CDR3 is CASSSTPTTRIQYF. CDR3 nucleotide sequence: TGTGCCAGCAGCTCAACCCCCACTACTCGAATTCAGTACTTC.